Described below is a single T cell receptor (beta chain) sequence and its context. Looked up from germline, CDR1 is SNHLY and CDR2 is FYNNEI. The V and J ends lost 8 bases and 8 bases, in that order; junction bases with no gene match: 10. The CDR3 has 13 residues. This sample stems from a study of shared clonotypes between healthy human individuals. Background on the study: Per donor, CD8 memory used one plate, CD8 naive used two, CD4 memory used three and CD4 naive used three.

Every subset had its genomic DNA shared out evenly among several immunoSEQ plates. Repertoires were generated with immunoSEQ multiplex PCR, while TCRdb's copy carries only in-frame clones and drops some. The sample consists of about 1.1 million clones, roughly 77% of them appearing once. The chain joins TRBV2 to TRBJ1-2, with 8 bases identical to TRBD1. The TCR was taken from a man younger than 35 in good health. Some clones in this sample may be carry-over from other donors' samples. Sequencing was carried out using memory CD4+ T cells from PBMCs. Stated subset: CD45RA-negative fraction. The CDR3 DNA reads TGTGCCAGCCACAGGGACAGGCCCTCCGGCTACACCTTC. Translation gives CASHRDRPSGYTF.